Only a few counts were recorded for the clone carrying this T cell receptor beta chain. The data stem from a study of blood T cell repertoires in COVID-19. Across the study: COVID-19 samples from acute and convalescent phases originated in the United States, Italy and Spain.

Those who participated ranged in age from about 18 to 89 years and resided in about two dozen US areas. Germline V lookup: CDR1 SGDLS, CDR2 YYNGEE. The V segment lost 0 bases and the J segment 4 bases; nucleotides outside the gene matches: 6. The CDR3 loop spans 17 amino acids. Only in-frame clones appear in the TCRdb table, and some are missing; sequencing was by immunoSEQ multiplex PCR. The sample includes approximately 350,000 clones, roughly nine tenths of them seen just once. The TCR sequence derives from a woman aged 25 to 39 who had recovered from COVID-19. Sequenced: PBMCs or T cells enriched from blood (not recorded which). The chain employs TRBV9 and TRBJ2-3, with 12 positions matching TRBD2. The CDR3 region has the DNA TGTGCCAGCAGCGTAGCCCCGACTAGCGGGGGCGCAGATACGCAGTATTTT. It translates to CASSVAPTSGGADTQYF. Combining the CDR3 with reference TRBV9 and TRBJ2-3 gives the whole variable domain DSGVTQTPKHLITATGQRVTLRCSPRSGDLSVYWYQQSLDQGLQFLIQYYNGEERAKGNILERFSAQQFPDLHSELNLSSLELGDSALYFCASSVAPTSGGADTQYFGPGTRLTVL.